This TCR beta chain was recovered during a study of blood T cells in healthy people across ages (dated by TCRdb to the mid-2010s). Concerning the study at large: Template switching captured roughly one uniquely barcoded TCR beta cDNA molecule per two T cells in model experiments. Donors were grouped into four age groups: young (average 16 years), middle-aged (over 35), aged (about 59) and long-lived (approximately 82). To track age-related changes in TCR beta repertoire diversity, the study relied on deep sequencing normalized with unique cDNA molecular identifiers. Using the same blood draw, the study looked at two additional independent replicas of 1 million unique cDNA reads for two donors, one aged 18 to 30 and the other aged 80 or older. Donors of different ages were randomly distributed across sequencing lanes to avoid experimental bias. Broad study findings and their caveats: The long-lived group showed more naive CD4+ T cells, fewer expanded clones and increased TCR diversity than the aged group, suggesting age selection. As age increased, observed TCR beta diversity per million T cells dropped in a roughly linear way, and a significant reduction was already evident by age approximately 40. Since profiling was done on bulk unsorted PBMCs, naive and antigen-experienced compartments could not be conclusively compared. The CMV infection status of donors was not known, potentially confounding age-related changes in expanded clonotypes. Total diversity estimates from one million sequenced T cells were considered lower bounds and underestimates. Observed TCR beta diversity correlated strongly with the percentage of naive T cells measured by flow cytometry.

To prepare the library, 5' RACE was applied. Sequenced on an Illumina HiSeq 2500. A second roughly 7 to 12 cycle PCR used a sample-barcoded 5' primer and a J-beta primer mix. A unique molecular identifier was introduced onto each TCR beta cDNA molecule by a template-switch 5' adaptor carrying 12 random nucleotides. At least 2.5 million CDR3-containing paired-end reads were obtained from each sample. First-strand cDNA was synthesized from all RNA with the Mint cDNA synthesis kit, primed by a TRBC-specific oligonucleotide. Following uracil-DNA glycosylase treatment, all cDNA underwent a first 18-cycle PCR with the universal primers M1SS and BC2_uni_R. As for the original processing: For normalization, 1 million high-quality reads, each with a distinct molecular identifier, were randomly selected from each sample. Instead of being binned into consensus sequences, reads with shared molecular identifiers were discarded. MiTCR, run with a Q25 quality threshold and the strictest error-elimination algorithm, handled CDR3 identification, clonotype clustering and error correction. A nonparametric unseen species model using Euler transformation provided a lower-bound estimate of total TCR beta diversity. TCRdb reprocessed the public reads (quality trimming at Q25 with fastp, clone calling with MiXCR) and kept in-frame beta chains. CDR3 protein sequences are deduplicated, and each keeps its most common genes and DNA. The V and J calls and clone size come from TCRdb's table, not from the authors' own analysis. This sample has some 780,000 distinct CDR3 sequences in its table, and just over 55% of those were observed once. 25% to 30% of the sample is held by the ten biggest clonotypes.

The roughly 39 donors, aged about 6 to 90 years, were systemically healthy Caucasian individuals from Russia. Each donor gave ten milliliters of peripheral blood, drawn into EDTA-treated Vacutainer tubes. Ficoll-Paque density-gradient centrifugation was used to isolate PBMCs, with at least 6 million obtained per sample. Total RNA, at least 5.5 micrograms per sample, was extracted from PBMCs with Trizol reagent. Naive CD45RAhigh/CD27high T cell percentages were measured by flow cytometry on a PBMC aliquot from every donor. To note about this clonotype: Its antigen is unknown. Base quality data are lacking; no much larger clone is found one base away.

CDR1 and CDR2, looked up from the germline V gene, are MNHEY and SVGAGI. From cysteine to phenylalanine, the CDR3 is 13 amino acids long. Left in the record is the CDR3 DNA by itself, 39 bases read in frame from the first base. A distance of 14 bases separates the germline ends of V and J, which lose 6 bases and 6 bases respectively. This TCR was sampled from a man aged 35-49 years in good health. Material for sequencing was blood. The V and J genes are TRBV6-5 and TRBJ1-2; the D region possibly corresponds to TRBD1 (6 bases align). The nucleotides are TGTGCCAGCAGCTCCCGACAGGTGGATGGCTACACCTTC. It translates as CASSSRQVDGYTF.